A selection of T cell receptor beta chains follows, all from one sample in a study of blood T cells in healthy people across ages. In TCRdb, the 5' RACE reads were re-called with MiXCR into one record per CDR3 protein. The data show around 1,000,000 distinct CDR3 sequences, 20% to 25% seen once. These data were also reused for a study on T cells of mothers and their children.

The specimen sequenced was blood. The receptors were sampled from a girl aged 2-9 years in good health. Both conserved end residues are part of each CDR3. The D gene is left open where the match is weak. Clone sizes are given selectively: once, few, many, or a class where the clone is expanded.

d_gene	abundance	j_gene	v_gene	CDR3aa	CDR3nt
TRBD2	few	TRBJ2-5	TRBV29-1	CSVGGLAGGQETQYF	TGCAGCGTTGGAGGACTAGCGGGGGGGCAGGAGACCCAGTACTTC
TRBD1	few	TRBJ1-6	TRBV7-9	CASSSPRDRVISPLHF	TGTGCCAGCAGCTCACCCCGGGACAGGGTGATCTCACCCCTCCACTTT
.	few	TRBJ1-5	TRBV7-2	CASSLAVLWGNQPQHF	TGTGCCAGCAGCTTAGCCGTGCTCTGGGGCAATCAGCCCCAGCATTTT
TRBD2	.	TRBJ2-1	TRBV10-3	CAISPSGRGYNEQFF	TGTGCCATCAGCCCCAGCGGGAGAGGTTACAATGAGCAGTTCTTC
TRBD2	few	TRBJ2-5	TRBV2	CASSEYGGRRETQYF	TGTGCCAGCAGTGAATATGGCGGGAGACGGGAGACCCAGTACTTC
TRBD2	few	TRBJ2-5	TRBV7-2	CATGAGGGALLETQYF	TGTGCCACCGGTGCTGGCGGGGGGGCTTTGCTTGAGACCCAGTACTTC
.	once	TRBJ2-5	TRBV4-1	CASSQDSAQRQETQYF	TGCGCCAGCAGTCAAGATTCCGCGCAGCGCCAAGAGACCCAGTACTTC
TRBD1	few	TRBJ2-1	TRBV29-1	CSVAGTDTYNEQFF	TGCAGCGTTGCCGGGACAGATACCTACAATGAGCAGTTCTTC
.	.	TRBJ1-2	TRBV27	CASSFRAGTYTF	TGTGCCAGCAGTTTTCGGGCGGGGACGTACACCTTC
.	.	TRBJ2-5	TRBV7-3	CASSSSRVNWKTQYF	TGTGCCAGCAGCTCCTCCAGGGTCAATTGGAAGACCCAGTACTTC
.	.	TRBJ2-5	TRBV20-1	CSATLKETQYF	TGCAGTGCTACCCTAAAAGAGACCCAGTACTTC
.	.	TRBJ1-4	TRBV2	CASRGAAATNEKLFF	TGTGCCAGCAGGGGGGCGGCGGCAACTAATGAAAAACTGTTTTTT
.	many	TRBJ2-1	TRBV7-9	CASSLIIGGAGDFEQFF	TGTGCCAGCAGCTTAATCATCGGAGGGGCAGGGGATTTCGAGCAGTTCTTC
.	few	TRBJ2-1	TRBV18	CASLEGFASYNEQFF	TGTGCCAGCTTAGAGGGTTTTGCCTCCTACAATGAGCAGTTCTTC
.	few	TRBJ1-1	TRBV5-5	CASSFDIPTEAFF	TGTGCCAGCAGCTTCGATATACCCACTGAAGCTTTCTTT
.	.	TRBJ2-7	TRBV6-5	CASSYFASFNEQYF	TGTGCCAGCAGTTACTTTGCTAGCTTCAACGAGCAGTACTTC
.	.	TRBJ2-5	TRBV27	CASSYQAGPSETQYF	TGTGCCAGCAGTTACCAGGCAGGTCCGTCGGAGACCCAGTACTTC
.	.	TRBJ2-7	TRBV7-9	CASSYFGGLEQYF	TGTGCCAGCAGCTATTTCGGGGGGCTCGAGCAGTACTTC
.	few	TRBJ2-1	TRBV27	CASSLYSGEGDEQFF	TGTGCCAGCAGTTTATATTCGGGAGAGGGCGATGAGCAGTTCTTC
TRBD2	.	TRBJ2-7	TRBV6-2/TRBV6-3	CASSYSPAGTSGGYSYEQYF	TGTGCCAGCAGTTACTCTCCGGCAGGGACTAGCGGGGGGTACTCCTACGAGCAGTACTTC